The T cell receptor beta chain described here comes from a study of blood T cell repertoires in COVID-19 (dated by TCRdb to about 2020). At the level of the whole study: Samples from collaborators originated in the United States, Italy and Spain and spanned both the acute and convalescent phases of COVID-19. Samples were obtained from the ongoing ImmuneRACE study (first 160 participants) and from over 1,000 subjects provided by 6 global collaborators. The sample metadata nearly always contained a de-identified subject ID, COVID-19 status, age in years and sex. The repertoires were made available in a free public database intended to serve as a resource for research on the immune response to SARS-CoV-2. Where available, HLA class I and class II types were obtained from metadata supplied by the sample provider rather than from assay-based typing. The dataset comprised deeply sampled blood TCRbeta repertoires from subjects exposed to, actively infected with, or recovered from COVID-19. The prospective study material was composed of cDNA or gDNA derived from T cells, B-cell-depleted T cells, or PBMCs. Here is what the overall study found, with its caveats: How much clinical and demographic metadata was included differed by source and by participant, and the metadata was provided uncurated.

The collaborating institutions used their own protocols to collect whole blood in K2EDTA tubes. Collaborator samples were shipped for TCRbeta analysis as frozen whole blood, isolated PBMCs, or DNA extracted from either sample type. TCRbeta CDR3 regions were amplified from genomic DNA using the immunoSEQ Assay, a bias-controlled multiplex PCR. The original pipeline was this. Nucleated cell counts per sample were estimated from amplification of reference gene primers within the assay. To quantify the absolute abundance of each unique TCRbeta CDR3 rearrangement, sequence reads were collapsed and filtered. For each sample, productive Simpson clonality was calculated by taking the square root of Simpson's diversity index across productive rearrangements. The clones in this table, taken by TCRdb from immuneACCESS, are in-frame only. Not every clone is retained; where verified, under half of the shortfall comes from an unresolved V gene, and the cause of the rest is unknown. From that table come the V and J calls and clone size; the DNA was used to work out D and trimming. The sample table contains about 240,000 clones; only one count was recorded for about 87% of them. The top ten constitute about 7.1% of the sample.

This clone was observed once. It has no known antigen specificity. Per-nucleotide qualities are absent, and no much larger clonotype sits a single base away. The clonotype was recovered from a woman in her 70s with active or convalescent COVID-19. The sequenced sample consisted of peripheral blood.

This receptor has the CDR3 CASSLGSAADTQYF. The sequence in DNA is TGCGCCAGCAGCTTGGGTAGCGCGGCAGATACGCAGTATTTT. In this chain, TRBV5-1 is recombined with TRBJ2-3; a weak D assignment points to TRBD2 (5 bases agree). V drops 0 bases and J drops 4 bases, leaving 9 bases in between. CDR1 and CDR2, per the germline V gene, are SGHRS and YFSETQ. The CDR3 holds 14 amino acids from the cysteine to the phenylalanine. The CDR3 DNA has 42 bases and is translated from base 1.